The 24 T cell receptor beta chains below come from one sample, sequenced in a study of Graves' ophthalmopathy and Graves' hyperthyroidism. The authors amplified TCR beta CDR3 regions from RNA transcripts. Scientists carried out first-round RT-PCR using HTBI primers and then a second-round multiplex PCR. TCRdb re-called the multiplex PCR reads through MiXCR, storing one row per CDR3 protein. The table records 900,000 to 1,200,000 distinct CDR3 sequences, less than 45% of them present only once. Sequencing was performed on peripheral blood or thyroid tissue (not recorded which). These receptors were collected from an adult man with Graves' hyperthyroidism.

This clonotype showed up many times. The chain is built from TRBV7-2 and TRBJ2-7; the D call may be TRBD1 or TRBD2 (5 bases each). V lost 6 bases to trimming and J lost 2 bases, with 14 bases between them. Looked up from germline, CDR1 is SGHTA and CDR2 is FQGNSA. This CDR3 is 14 amino acids long. The CDR3 DNA reads as TGTGCCAGCAGTTTCCGGGGCGGACCCTACGAGCAGTACTTC. Its translation is CASSFRGGPYEQYF.

The chain uses TRBV20-1 and TRBJ2-7; no firm D call. Deletions cut 1 base from V and 5 bases from J, with 9 bases between. The germline V gene encodes CDR1 DFQATT and CDR2 SNEGSKA (reference sequence). CDR3 size: 12 residues. The CDR3 region has the DNA TGCAGTGCTAGAGGCCTGGACGACGAGCAGTACTTC. Its protein is CSARGLDDEQYF.

This clonotype was observed a few times. V and J are TRBV6-6 and TRBJ2-5, with D perhaps TRBD2 (5 bases). Germline V gene lookup returns CDR1 MNHNY and CDR2 SVGAGI (reference sequence). The CDR3 runs 13 residues. With 10 bases removed from V and 5 bases from J, the gap between germline ends came to 17 bases. CDR3 coding DNA: TGTGCCAATGGTGTGGGGAGTTCGGAGACCCAGTACTTC. It specifies CANGVGSSETQYF.

In its sample, this clonotype was seen many times. CDR3 bases: TGTGCCAGTAGTACCACGGCCGCATTCTGGTACGAGCAGTACTTC. Translation gives CASSTTAAFWYEQYF. The chain combines TRBV19 with TRBJ2-7; D gene uncertain. Trimming left V 4 bases short and J 4 bases short, with 17 bases between. The CDR3 is 15 amino acids. Germline CDR1 is LNHDA and CDR2 is SQIVND (reference sequence).

The chain couples TRBV4-2 to TRBJ1-5, with D possibly being TRBD1 (6 bases). V lost 0 bases and J 11 bases, leaving 14 bases between the germline ends. The length of the CDR3 is 14 residues. Germline loops: CDR1 LGHNA, CDR2 YNFKEQ. In DNA form, the CDR3 reads TGTGCCAGCAGCCAAGATTGGGAACAGGGTTCCCAGCATTTT. It codes for CASSQDWEQGSQHF.

This clonotype has a count of ten or more. This chain uses TRBV12-3 or TRBV12-4 with TRBJ2-5; 8 bases match TRBD2. After removal of 6 bases from V and 1 base from J, the junction contained 13 bases not matched to a gene. This CDR3 contains 17 residues. CDR3 DNA sequence: TGTGCCAGCAGCGACTCTTCTGACGGGGGGGCCCAAGAGACCCAGTACTTC. Amino acids: CASSDSSDGGAQETQYF.

This clonotype was observed many times. The V gene is TRBV7-2, the J gene TRBJ2-6, with TRBD1 identical over 10 bases. The CDR3 sequence is 17 residues long. The germline V gene encodes CDR1 SGHTA and CDR2 FQGNSA. With V trimmed by 8 bases and J by 2 bases, 9 bases remained unmatched. CDR3 coding DNA: TGTGCCAGCCGCGGGGGACAGGGGTCACCTGGGGCCAACGTCCTGACTTTC. Translation gives CASRGGQGSPGANVLTF.

This clonotype came up many times. The genes are TRBV14 and TRBJ2-6; no reliable D call. There are 16 residues in the CDR3. The germline gives CDR1 SGHDN, CDR2 FVKESK. Trimming pared 0 bases from V and 2 bases from J, leaving 8 bases between. The CDR3 coding sequence is TGTGCCAGCAGCCAAGATATATTCGCTGGGGCCAACGTCCTGACTTTC. Its protein is CASSQDIFAGANVLTF.

This clonotype came up many times. V and J are TRBV5-1 and TRBJ2-7, with no clear D. The germline CDR1 and CDR2 sequences are SGHRS and YFSETQ. The CDR3 covers 12 residues. The V end lost 0 bases, the J end lost 5 bases, and 6 bases lay between the germline ends. CDR3 protein: CASSLDVNEQYF. CDR3 DNA sequence: TGCGCCAGCAGCTTGGATGTGAACGAGCAGTACTTC.

The rearrangement links TRBV29-1 to TRBJ1-1; D is uncertain. V gave up 8 bases and J gave up 2 bases, with 9 bases separating them. The CDR3 is 11 amino acids. Germline CDR1 is SQVTM and CDR2 is ANQGSEA. CDR3 nucleotide sequence: TGCAGCTTTGGGGAAAACACTGAAGCTTTCTTT. Translated: CSFGENTEAFF.

This clonotype was seen at least ten times. The chain is built from TRBV7-2 and TRBJ1-5; the D gene is possibly TRBD1 (5 bases). In germline, CDR1 is SGHTA, CDR2 FQGNSA. The CDR3 is 15 residues long. Deletions cut 1 base from V and 3 bases from J, with 10 bases between. CDR3: CASSLGWGDNQPQHF. In nucleotides, the CDR3 is TGTGCCAGCAGCTTAGGGTGGGGGGACAATCAGCCCCAGCATTTT.

This clonotype occurred many times. The gene calls are TRBV7-2 and TRBJ1-2, with D possibly being TRBD1 (5 bases). The germline V and J ends were trimmed by 5 bases and 4 bases, with 14 bases remaining between them. The CDR3 is made up of 14 amino acids. The germline V gene encodes CDR1 SGHTA and CDR2 FQGNSA. CDR3 in DNA: TGTGCCAGCAGCCCGGGGGGACGGGCCTATGGCTACACCTTC. Its translation is CASSPGGRAYGYTF.

A single count supports this clonotype. Here the CDR3 reads CASSPGLPWREQFF. The CDR3 nucleotides are TGTGCCAGCAGCCCGGGACTCCCCTGGCGTGAGCAGTTCTTC. The chain links TRBV12-3 or TRBV12-4 to TRBJ2-1, with D possibly being TRBD2 (6 bases). The CDR3 is 14 amino acids. V was shortened by 6 bases and J by 9 bases, with 18 bases between the two germline ends.

In this sample, this clonotype turned up many times. The chain uses TRBV7-3 and TRBJ2-7, with 11 nucleotides matching TRBD1. Germline loops: CDR1 SGHTA, CDR2 FQGTGA. J lost 9 bases, V lost 4 bases, and 5 bases had no gene match. CDR3 size: 13 residues. CDR3 coding DNA: TGTGCCAGCAGCTATGGACAGGGGGCCGGGCAGTACTTC. It translates to CASSYGQGAGQYF.

This clonotype was picked up many times. The chain couples TRBV20-1 to TRBJ2-7, with 8 positions matching TRBD1. The CDR3 consists of 15 residues. V lost 4 bases, J lost 1 base, and 9 bases stayed unmatched. In germline, CDR1 is DFQATT, CDR2 SNEGSKA (reference sequence). CDR3 bases: TGCAGTGCTACCAGGGGGGACAGGCGATCCTACGAGCAGTACTTC. It codes for CSATRGDRRSYEQYF.

The chain carries TRBV9 and TRBJ2-2; D might be TRBD2 (6 bases). This CDR3 region has 15 residues. Looked up from germline, CDR1 is SGDLS and CDR2 is YYNGEE. V was cut by 4 bases and J by 3 bases, with 13 bases left in between. The CDR3 is CASSPRGSDTGELFF. CDR3 coding DNA: TGTGCCAGCAGCCCCCGGGGGAGCGACACCGGGGAGCTGTTTTTT.

As regards this clonotype: This may be a read error: a much more frequent sequence differs by one nucleotide. The chain is built from TRBV20-1 and TRBJ1-2; D unresolved. The length of the CDR3 is 12 residues. The germline gives CDR1 DFQATT, CDR2 SNEGSKA (reference sequence). CDR3 loop: CSARDFTDGCTF. CDR3 DNA: TGCAGTGCTAGAGATTTCACCGATGGCTGCACCTTC.

The chain employs TRBV7-2 and TRBJ1-1; D might be TRBD1 (5 bases). V was shortened by 5 bases and J by 7 bases, with 17 bases between the two germline ends. CDR1 is SGHTA, CDR2 FQGNSA, per germline. This CDR3 spans 14 amino acids. This CDR3 reads CASSPAGRTNEAFF. The CDR3 nucleotides read TGTGCCAGCAGCCCAGCGGGACGGACTAATGAAGCTTTCTTT. The full variable domain, its missing parts supplied by reference TRBV7-2 and TRBJ1-1, is GAGVSQSPSNKVTEKGKDVELRCDPISGHTALYWYRQSLGQGLEFLIYFQGNSAPDKSGLPSDRFSAERTGGSVSTLTIQRTQQEDSAVYLCASSPAGRTNEAFFGQGTRLTVV.

V and J are TRBV9 and TRBJ1-2; 10 bases line up with TRBD1. Germline lookup yields CDR1 SGDLS and CDR2 YYNGEE. V shed 4 bases, J shed 13 bases, and the junction held 10 bases outside the gene matches. The CDR3 is 13 residues long. Here the CDR3 DNA reads TGTGCCAGCAGCAGGACAGGGGGACCGGTGTTCACCTTC. It codes for CASSRTGGPVFTF.

This clonotype was observed at least ten times. The rearrangement joins TRBV20-1 to TRBJ1-5; maybe TRBD1 (6 bases). From germline, CDR1 is DFQATT and CDR2 SNEGSKA (reference sequence). The CDR3 spans 13 residues. Between the trimmed V and J ends, which lost 5 bases and 9 bases, there was a span of 17 bases. The CDR3 DNA reads as TGCAGTGCTGTCCGGGACCTACAGGGGCCCCAGCATTTT. Its protein is CSAVRDLQGPQHF.

This clonotype was observed at least ten times. The chain is built from TRBV20-1 and TRBJ1-2; 7 bases align to TRBD1. The germline CDR1 and CDR2 sequences are DFQATT and SNEGSKA (reference sequence). With 4 bases clipped from V and 0 bases from J, the junction kept 2 bases outside the gene matches. The CDR3 spans 13 residues. This chain's CDR3 is CSAKDRANYGYTF. For the CDR3, the DNA is TGCAGTGCTAAAGACAGGGCTAACTATGGCTACACCTTC.

This clonotype was seen once. The chain uses TRBV25-1 and TRBJ1-1; D ambiguous. Germline values: CDR1 MGHDK, CDR2 SYGVNS. The V end was cut by 6 bases, the J end by 7 bases, with 15 bases between. This CDR3 is 13 amino acids long. The CDR3 DNA sequence: TGTGCCAGCAGATTCGGCGGGGTACGTGAAGCTTTCTTT. Amino acids: CASRFGGVREAFF.

In the case of this clonotype: This could be a read error, since a much larger clone is one nucleotide away. The chain employs TRBV7-9 and TRBJ1-5, with D hard to call. Germline lookup yields CDR1 SEHNR and CDR2 FQNEAQ (reference sequence). The CDR3 is made up of 16 amino acids. CDR3 sequence reads: CAGSLVSRGGGQPQHF. The CDR3 bases are TGTGCCGGCAGCTTAGTCAGCCGGGGAGGAGGACAGCCCCAGCATTTT.

About this clonotype: Just one base apart from a much larger clone, this may be a read error. The chain is built from TRBV9 and TRBJ1-6; D gene ambiguous. There are 13 residues in the CDR3. Germline CDR1 and CDR2: SGDLS and YYNGEE. Here the CDR3 reads CASSVDSHSPPHF. The CDR3 nucleotides are TGTGCCAGCAGCGTAGACAGTCATTCACCCCCCCACTTT.